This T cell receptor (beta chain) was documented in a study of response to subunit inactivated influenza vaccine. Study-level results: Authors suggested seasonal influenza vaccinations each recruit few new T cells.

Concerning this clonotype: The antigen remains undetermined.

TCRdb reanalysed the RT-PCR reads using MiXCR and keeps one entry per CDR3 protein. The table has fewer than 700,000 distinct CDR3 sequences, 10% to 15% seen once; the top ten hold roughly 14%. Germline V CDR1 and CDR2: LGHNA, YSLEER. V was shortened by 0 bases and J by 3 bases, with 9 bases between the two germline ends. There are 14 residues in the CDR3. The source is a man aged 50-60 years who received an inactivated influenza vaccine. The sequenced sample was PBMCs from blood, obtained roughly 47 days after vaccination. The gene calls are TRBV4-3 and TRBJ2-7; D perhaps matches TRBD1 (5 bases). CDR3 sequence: CASSQETGFYEQYF. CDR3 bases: TGCGCCAGCAGCCAAGAAACAGGATTCTACGAGCAGTACTTC.